What follows are 8 T cell receptor beta chains derived from one specimen sequenced in a study of a mutant IDH1 vaccine in newly diagnosed glioma. Profiled with immunoSEQ multiplex PCR; TCRdb holds only in-frame clones, not every one. The table records just over 65,000 clones, 84% of them present only once. These receptors have no identified antigens. Regarding time point: week 23, last vaccination. Each dose of the vaccine consisted of 300 ug of mutant IDH1 20-mer peptide, with topical imiquimod. The sample here was PBMCs, taken from a glioma patient whose treatment included an IDH1 peptide vaccine. Every receptor here comes from a man aged 18 to 29 with glioma.

The V call is TRBV7-8, the J call TRBJ2-3, with D perhaps matching TRBD2 (7 bases). CDR1 SGHVS and CDR2 FQNEAQ come from the germline V gene. This CDR3 is 14 amino acids long. V was shortened by 1 base and J by 4 bases, with 9 bases between the two germline ends. As DNA, the CDR3 is TGTGCCAGCAGCTTAGAGGGGGGGGCAGATACGCAGTATTTT. Its translation: CASSLEGGADTQYF. Full variable domain (remainder filled in from reference TRBV7-8 and TRBJ2-3): GAGVSQSPRYKVAKRGQDVALRCDPISGHVSLFWYQQALGQGPEFLTYFQNEAQLDKSGLPSDRFFAERPEGSVSTLKIQRTQQEDSAVYLCASSLEGGADTQYFGPGTRLTVL.

The chain is built from TRBV27 and TRBJ2-7; D unresolved. With 3 bases removed from V and 3 bases from J, the gap between germline ends came to 9 bases. CDR1 is MNHEY and CDR2 is SMNVEV in the germline V gene (reference sequence). This CDR3 is built from 13 residues. CDR3 sequence: CASSFFKGYEQYF. The CDR3 bases are TGTGCCAGCAGTTTTTTTAAGGGCTACGAGCAGTACTTC.

The chain carries TRBV7-8 and TRBJ1-5; D may be TRBD1 (6 bases). The CDR3 runs to 15 residues. Germline V gives CDR1 SGHVS, CDR2 FQNEAQ. V lost 3 bases to trimming and J lost 3 bases, with 12 bases between them. The CDR3 DNA is TGTGCCAGCAGCTTCAGGGGCCAGAACAATCAGCCCCAGCATTTT. Residues: CASSFRGQNNQPQHF.

The rearrangement links TRBV5-6 to TRBJ1-3, with D tentatively TRBD1 (6 bases). There are 15 residues in the CDR3. Trimming stripped 3 bases from V and 0 bases from J, with 10 bases between. Germline-derived CDR1 and CDR2 are SGHDT and YYEEEE. In DNA, the CDR3 is TGTGCCAGCAGCTCCGGGACAAGCTCTGGAAACACCATATATTTT. Its translation is CASSSGTSSGNTIYF.

The chain has TRBV6-1 and TRBJ1-1, with unresolved D. Germline lookup yields CDR1 MNHNS and CDR2 SASEGT. Trimming took off 4 bases at V and 1 base at J, with 22 bases between the two ends. The CDR3 totals 18 residues. The CDR3 nucleotides are TGTGCCAGCAGTGTACCAGACAAGAAGACTTTAAGGAACACTGAAGCTTTCTTT. Amino acid sequence: CASSVPDKKTLRNTEAFF.

The chain joins TRBV19 to TRBJ2-1; D uncertain. Trimming pared 6 bases from V and 0 bases from J, leaving 9 bases between. The germline V gene has CDR1 LNHDA and CDR2 SQIVND (reference sequence). The CDR3 contains 14 residues. CDR3 coding DNA: TGTGCCAGTAGGCCGCTGAGCTCCTACAATGAGCAGTTCTTC. This gives the protein CASRPLSSYNEQFF.

The chain uses TRBV10-3 and TRBJ2-1, with 10 positions matching TRBD2. V dropped 3 bases and J dropped 4; count of bases not matched to a gene: 9. The CDR3 is 17 amino acids. CDR1 and CDR2 from the germline V gene are ENHRY and SYGVKD. This CDR3 is CAISDPSGGGVYNEQFF. The CDR3 DNA follows: TGTGCCATCAGTGACCCTAGCGGGGGTGGAGTTTACAATGAGCAGTTCTTC.

The rearrangement uses TRBV5-6 and TRBJ1-2; D perhaps matches TRBD1 (5 bases). V was trimmed by 4 bases and J by 8 bases, leaving 18 bases between them. The CDR3 runs 14 residues. Germline CDR1 is SGHDT and CDR2 is YYEEEE. Written as DNA, the CDR3 is TGTGCCAGCAGCAGGGACGCACGGGATGGGGGCTACACCTTC. Amino acid sequence: CASSRDARDGGYTF.